This T cell receptor (beta chain) came from a study of blood T cell repertoires in COVID-19. About the research overall: Sources were T cells, B-cell-depleted T cells, or PBMCs; the material itself was cDNA or gDNA.

This CDR3 comprises 13 residues. The ends were cut back, 6 bases at V and 4 bases at J, with 12 bases in the middle. TCRdb's copy holds only in-frame clones and misses some; the assay was immunoSEQ multiplex PCR. Among approximately 200,000 clones, about 86% were seen once, and the ten largest hold approximately 6%. This clone was picked up a small number of times. This clonotype was obtained from a man between 60 and 75 years old who had recovered from COVID-19. The sample taken for sequencing was peripheral blood. V usage is TRBV12-3 or TRBV12-4 and J usage is TRBJ1-1, with D perhaps TRBD1 (6 bases). In DNA, the CDR3 is TGTGCCAGCAGGAGGGGGGAGGGCACTGAAGCTTTCTTT. Residues: CASRRGEGTEAFF.